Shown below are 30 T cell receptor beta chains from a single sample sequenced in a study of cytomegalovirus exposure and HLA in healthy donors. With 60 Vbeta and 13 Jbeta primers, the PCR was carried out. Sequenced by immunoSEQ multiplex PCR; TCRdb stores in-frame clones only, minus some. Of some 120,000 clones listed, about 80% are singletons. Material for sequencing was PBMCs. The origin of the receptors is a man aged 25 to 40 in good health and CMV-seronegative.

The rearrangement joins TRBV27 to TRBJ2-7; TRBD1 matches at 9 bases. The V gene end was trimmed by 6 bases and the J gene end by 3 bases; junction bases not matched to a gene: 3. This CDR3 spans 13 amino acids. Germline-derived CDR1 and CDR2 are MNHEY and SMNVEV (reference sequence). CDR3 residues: CASRSTGGYEQYF. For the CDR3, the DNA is TGTGCCAGCAGATCGACAGGGGGCTACGAGCAGTACTTC.

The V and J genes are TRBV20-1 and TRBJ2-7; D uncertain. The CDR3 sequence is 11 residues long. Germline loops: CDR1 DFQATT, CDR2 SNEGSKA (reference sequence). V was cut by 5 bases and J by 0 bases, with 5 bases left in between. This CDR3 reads CSAPSSYEQYF. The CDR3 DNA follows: TGCAGTGCTCCGAGCTCCTACGAGCAGTACTTC.

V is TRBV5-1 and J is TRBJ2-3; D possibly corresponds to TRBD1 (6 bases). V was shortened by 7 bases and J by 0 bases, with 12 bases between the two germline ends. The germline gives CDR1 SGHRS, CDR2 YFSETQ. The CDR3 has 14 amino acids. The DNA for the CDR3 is TGCGCCAGCTACAGGGCCCAGAGCACAGATACGCAGTATTTT. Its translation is CASYRAQSTDTQYF.

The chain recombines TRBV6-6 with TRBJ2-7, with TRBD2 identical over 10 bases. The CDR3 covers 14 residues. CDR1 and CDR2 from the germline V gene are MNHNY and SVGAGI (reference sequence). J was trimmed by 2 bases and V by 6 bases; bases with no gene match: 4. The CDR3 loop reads CASRRLAGTYEQYF. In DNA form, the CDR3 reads TGTGCCAGCAGAAGACTAGCGGGCACCTACGAGCAGTACTTC.

CDR3 sequence reads: CAWSYGGSEKLFF. CDR3 coding DNA: TGTGCCTGGAGTTACGGGGGGTCTGAAAAACTGTTTTTT. The chain combines TRBV30 with TRBJ1-4, with D perhaps matching TRBD1 (5 bases). Looked up from germline, CDR1 is GTSNPN and CDR2 is SVGIG (reference sequence). V gave up 2 bases and J gave up 7 bases, with 11 bases separating them. The CDR3 sequence is 13 residues long.

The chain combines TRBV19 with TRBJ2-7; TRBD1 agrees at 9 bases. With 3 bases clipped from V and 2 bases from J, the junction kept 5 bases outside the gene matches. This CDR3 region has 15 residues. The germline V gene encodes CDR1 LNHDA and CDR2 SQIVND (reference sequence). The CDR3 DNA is TGTGCCAGTAGTATTGGGACAGGGCCCGCCTACGAGCAGTACTTC. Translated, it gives CASSIGTGPAYEQYF.

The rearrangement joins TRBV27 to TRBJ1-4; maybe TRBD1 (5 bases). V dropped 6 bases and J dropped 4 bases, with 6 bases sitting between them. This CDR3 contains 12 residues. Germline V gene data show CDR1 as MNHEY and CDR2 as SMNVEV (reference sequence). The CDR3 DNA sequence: TGTGCCAGCAGGCAGGGTAATGAAAAACTGTTTTTT. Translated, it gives CASRQGNEKLFF.

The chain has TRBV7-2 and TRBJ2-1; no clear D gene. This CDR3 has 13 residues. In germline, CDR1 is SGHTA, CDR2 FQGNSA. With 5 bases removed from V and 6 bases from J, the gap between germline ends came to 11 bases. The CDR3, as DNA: TGTGCCAGCAGCCTCGGTGCTCCCAATGAGCAGTTCTTC. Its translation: CASSLGAPNEQFF.

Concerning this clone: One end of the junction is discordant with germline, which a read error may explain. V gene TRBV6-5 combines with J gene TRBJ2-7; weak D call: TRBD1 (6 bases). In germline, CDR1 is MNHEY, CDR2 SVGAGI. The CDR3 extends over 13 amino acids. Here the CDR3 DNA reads TGTGCCAGCAGTTACTCGGACAGCTACGAGCAGCACTTC. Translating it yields CASSYSDSYEQHF.

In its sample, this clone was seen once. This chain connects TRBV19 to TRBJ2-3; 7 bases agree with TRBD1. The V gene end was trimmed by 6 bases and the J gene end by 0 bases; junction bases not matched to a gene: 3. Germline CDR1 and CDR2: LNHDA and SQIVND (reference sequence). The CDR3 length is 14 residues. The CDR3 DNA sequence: TGTGCCAGTAGGGTGGGACAGAGCACAGATACGCAGTATTTT. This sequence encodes CASRVGQSTDTQYF.

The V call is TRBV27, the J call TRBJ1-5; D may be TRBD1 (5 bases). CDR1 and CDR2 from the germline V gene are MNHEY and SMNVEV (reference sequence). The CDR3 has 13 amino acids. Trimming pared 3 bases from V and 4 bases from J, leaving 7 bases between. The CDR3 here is CASSFSGNQPQHF. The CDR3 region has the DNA TGTGCCAGCAGTTTTTCAGGGAATCAGCCCCAGCATTTT.

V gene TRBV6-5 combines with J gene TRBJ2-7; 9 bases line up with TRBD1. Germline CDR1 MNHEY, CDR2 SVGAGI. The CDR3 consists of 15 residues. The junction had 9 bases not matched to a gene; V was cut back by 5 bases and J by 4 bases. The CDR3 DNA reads TGTGCCAGCAGTGTTTACGGGACAGGGACGTACGAGCAGTACTTC. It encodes CASSVYGTGTYEQYF.

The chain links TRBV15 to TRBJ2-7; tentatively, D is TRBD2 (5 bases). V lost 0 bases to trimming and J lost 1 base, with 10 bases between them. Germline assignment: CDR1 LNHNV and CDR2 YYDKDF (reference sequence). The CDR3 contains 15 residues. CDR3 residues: CATSRDQTGSYEQYF. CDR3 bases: TGTGCCACCAGCAGAGATCAGACGGGGTCCTACGAGCAGTACTTC. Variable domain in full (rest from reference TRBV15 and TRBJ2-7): DAMVIQNPRYQVTQFGKPVTLSCSQTLNHNVMYWYQQKSSQAPKLLFHYYDKDFNNEADTPDNFQSRRPNTSFCFLDIRSPGLGDTAMYLCATSRDQTGSYEQYFGPGTRLTVT.

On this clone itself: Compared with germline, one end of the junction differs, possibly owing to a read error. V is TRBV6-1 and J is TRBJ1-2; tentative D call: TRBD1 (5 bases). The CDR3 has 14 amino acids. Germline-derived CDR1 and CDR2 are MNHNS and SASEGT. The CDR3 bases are TGTGCCAGCAATGAAGGAGGCTCGGGGGATGGCTACACCTTC. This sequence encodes CASNEGGSGDGYTF.

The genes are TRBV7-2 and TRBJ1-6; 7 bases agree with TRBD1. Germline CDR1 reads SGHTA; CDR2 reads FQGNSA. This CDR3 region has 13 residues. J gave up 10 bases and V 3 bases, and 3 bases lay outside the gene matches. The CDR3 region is CASSFTGESPLHF. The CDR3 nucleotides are TGTGCCAGCAGCTTCACAGGGGAGTCACCCCTCCACTTT.

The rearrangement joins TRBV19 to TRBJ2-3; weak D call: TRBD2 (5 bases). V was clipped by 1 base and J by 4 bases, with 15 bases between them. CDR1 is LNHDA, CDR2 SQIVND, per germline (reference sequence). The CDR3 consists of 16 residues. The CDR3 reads CASSIGTGGGADTQYF. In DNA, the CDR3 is TGTGCCAGTAGTATAGGGACTGGAGGAGGTGCAGATACGCAGTATTTT.

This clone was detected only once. For the CDR3, the DNA is TGTGCCAGCAGCACGGACAGGGGGCCTGGAAACACCATATATTTT. Translation gives CASSTDRGPGNTIYF. The chain recombines TRBV2 with TRBJ1-3; the match to TRBD1 covers 11 bases. CDR1 and CDR2 from the germline V gene are SNHLY and FYNNEI. This CDR3 has 15 amino acids. J lost 2 bases, V lost 6 bases, and 3 bases had no gene match.

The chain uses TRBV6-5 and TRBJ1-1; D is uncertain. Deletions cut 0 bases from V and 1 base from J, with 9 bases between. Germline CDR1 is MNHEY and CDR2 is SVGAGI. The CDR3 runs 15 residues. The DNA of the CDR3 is TGTGCCAGCAGTTACTCGAAGGCAGGGAACACTGAAGCTTTCTTT. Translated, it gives CASSYSKAGNTEAFF.

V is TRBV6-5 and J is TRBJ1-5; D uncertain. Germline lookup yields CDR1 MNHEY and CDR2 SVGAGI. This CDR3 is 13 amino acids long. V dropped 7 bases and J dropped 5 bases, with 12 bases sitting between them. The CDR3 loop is CASTAGWDQPQHF. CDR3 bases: TGTGCCAGCACCGCGGGGTGGGATCAGCCCCAGCATTTT.

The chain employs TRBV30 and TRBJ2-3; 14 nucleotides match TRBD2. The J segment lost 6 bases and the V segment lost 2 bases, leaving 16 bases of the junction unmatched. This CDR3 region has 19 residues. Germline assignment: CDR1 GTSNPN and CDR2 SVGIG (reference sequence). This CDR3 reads CAWSSGLAGVFVKVDTQYF. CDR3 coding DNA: TGTGCCTGGAGTTCGGGACTAGCGGGAGTATTTGTTAAAGTGGATACGCAGTATTTT. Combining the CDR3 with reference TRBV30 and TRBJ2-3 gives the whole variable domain SQTIHQWPATLVQPVGSPLSLECTVEGTSNPNLYWYRQAAGRGLQLLFYSVGIGQISSEVPQNLSASRPQDRQFILSSKKLLLSDSGFYLCAWSSGLAGVFVKVDTQYFGPGTRLTVL.

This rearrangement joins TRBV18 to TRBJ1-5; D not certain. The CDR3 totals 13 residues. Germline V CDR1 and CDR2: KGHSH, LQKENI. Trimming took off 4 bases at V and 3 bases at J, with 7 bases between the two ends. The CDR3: CASSHSNNQPQHF. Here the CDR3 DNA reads TGTGCCAGCTCACACAGCAACAATCAGCCCCAGCATTTT.

CDR3 in DNA: TGCGCCAGTGCCACGGCGCAGGGGGCGACAGATACGCAGTATTTT. This sequence encodes CASATAQGATDTQYF. The rearrangement uses TRBV4-1 and TRBJ2-3, with 8 bases aligning to TRBD1. CDR1 and CDR2 from the germline V gene are MGHRA and YSYEKL. The CDR3 has 15 residues. V was clipped by 9 bases and J by 3 bases; unmatched bases: 11.

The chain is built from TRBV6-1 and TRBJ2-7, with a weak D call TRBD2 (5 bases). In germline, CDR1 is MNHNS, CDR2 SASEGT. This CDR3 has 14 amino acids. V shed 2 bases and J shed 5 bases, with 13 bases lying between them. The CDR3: CASSERGRFDEQYF. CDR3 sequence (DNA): TGTGCCAGCAGTGAACGCGGGCGGTTTGACGAGCAGTACTTC.

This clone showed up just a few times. The CDR3 protein is CASSIGKYSPLHF. CDR3 sequence (DNA): TGTGCCAGCAGCATTGGCAAGTATTCACCCCTCCACTTT. V gene TRBV21-1 combines with J gene TRBJ1-6; the DNA was not compared with TRBD1, the D call given in the table. TRBV21-1 is labeled a pseudogene. This CDR3 contains 13 residues.

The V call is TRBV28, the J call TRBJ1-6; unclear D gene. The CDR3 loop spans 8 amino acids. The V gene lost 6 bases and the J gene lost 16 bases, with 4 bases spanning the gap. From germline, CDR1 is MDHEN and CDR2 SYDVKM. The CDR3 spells CASSQLHF. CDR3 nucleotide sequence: TGTGCCAGCAGCCAGCTCCACTTT.

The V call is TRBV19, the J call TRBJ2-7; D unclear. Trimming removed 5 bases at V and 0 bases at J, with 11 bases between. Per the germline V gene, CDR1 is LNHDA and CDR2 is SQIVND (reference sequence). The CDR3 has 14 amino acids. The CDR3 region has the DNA TGTGCCAGTAGTTCGATTTATAGCTCCTACGAGCAGTACTTC. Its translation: CASSSIYSSYEQYF.

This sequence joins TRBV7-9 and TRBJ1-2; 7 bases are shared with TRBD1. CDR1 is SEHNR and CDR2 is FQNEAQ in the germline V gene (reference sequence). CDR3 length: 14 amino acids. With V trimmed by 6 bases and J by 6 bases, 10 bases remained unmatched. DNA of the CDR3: TGTGCCAGCAGTCCACCCCAGGGGGAGGATGGCTACACCTTC. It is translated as CASSPPQGEDGYTF. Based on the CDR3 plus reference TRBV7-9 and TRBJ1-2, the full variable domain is DTGVSQNPRHKITKRGQNVTFRCDPISEHNRLYWYRQTLGQGPEFLTYFQNEAQLEKSRLLSDRFSAERPKGSFSTLEIQRTEQGDSAMYLCASSPPQGEDGYTFGSGTRLTVV.

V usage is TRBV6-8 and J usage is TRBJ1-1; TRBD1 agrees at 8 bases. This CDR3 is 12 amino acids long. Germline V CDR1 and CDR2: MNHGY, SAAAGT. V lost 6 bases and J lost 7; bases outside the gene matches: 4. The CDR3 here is CASSQDRVEAFF. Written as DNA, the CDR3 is TGTGCCAGCAGCCAGGACAGGGTTGAAGCTTTCTTT.

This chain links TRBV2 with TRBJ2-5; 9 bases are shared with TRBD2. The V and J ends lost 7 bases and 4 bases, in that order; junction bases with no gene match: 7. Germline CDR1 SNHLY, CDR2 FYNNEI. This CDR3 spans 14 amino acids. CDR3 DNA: TGTGCCAGCAATCTTAGCGGGGGTGGAGAGACCCAGTACTTC. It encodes CASNLSGGGETQYF.

CDR3 in amino acids: CAISPRDRDGGYTF. The DNA for the CDR3 is TGTGCCATCAGTCCCCGGGACAGGGACGGCGGCTACACCTTC. The rearrangement joins TRBV10-3 to TRBJ1-2; 9 positions match TRBD1. Losses at the gene ends were 5 bases for V and 8 bases for J; bases not matched to a gene: 9. Germline values: CDR1 ENHRY, CDR2 SYGVKD. The length of the CDR3 is 14 residues.